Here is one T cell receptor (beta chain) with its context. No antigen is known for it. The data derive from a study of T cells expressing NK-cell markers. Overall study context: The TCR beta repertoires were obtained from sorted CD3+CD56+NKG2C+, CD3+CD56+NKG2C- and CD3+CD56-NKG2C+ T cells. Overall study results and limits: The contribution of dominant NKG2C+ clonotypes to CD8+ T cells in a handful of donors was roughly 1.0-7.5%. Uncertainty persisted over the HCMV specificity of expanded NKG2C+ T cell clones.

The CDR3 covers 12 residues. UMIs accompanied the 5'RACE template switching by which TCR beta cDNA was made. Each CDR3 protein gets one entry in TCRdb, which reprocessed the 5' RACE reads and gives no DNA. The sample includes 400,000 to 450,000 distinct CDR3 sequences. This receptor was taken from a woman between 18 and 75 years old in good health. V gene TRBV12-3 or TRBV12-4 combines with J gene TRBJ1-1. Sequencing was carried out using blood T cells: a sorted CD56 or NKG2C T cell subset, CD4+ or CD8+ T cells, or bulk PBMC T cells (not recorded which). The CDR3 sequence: CASVYERAEAFF.